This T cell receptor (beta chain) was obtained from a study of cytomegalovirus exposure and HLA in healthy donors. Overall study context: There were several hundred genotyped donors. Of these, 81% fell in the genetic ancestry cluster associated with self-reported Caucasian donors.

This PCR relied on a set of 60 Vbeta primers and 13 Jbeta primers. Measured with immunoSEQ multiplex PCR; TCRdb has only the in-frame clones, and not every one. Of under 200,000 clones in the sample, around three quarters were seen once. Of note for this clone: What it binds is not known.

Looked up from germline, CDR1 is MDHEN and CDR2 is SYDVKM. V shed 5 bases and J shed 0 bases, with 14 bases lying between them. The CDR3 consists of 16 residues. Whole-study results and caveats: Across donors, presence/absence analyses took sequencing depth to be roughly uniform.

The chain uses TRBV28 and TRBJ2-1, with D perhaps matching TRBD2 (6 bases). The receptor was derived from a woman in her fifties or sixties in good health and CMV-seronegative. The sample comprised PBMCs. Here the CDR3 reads CASSGAGLSSYNEQFF. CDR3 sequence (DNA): TGTGCCAGCAGTGGGGCGGGACTCTCCTCCTACAATGAGCAGTTCTTC.